The clone carrying this TCR beta chain was counted a few times. The data derive from a study of T cell changes during pregnancy in multiple sclerosis. Data came from immunoSEQ multiplex PCR; TCRdb stores just in-frame clones and leaves some out. The table has 20,000 to 30,000 clones, about 88% seen once. The origin of this receptor is a female donor in good health, enrolled as a control in a pregnancy study. The sample was CD4+ T cells from peripheral blood mononuclear cells, taken in the first trimester of pregnancy.

Here the CDR3 reads CASTQTGSYEQYF. CDR3 coding DNA: TGTGCCAGCACCCAAACAGGGTCCTACGAGCAGTACTTC. The chain couples TRBV2 to TRBJ2-7; D is possibly TRBD1 (6 bases). The CDR3 totals 13 residues. CDR1 is SNHLY, CDR2 FYNNEI, per germline. The V and J ends lost 7 bases and 1 base respectively, with 11 bases between them.